The rows below give T cell receptor delta chains drawn from one sample of a study of γδ T cells in repeated Plasmodium falciparum infection. TCRdb re-called clones from the multiplex PCR reads using CATT. The repertoire holds about 48,000 delta-chain clones, with roughly 1.6% as singletons. Input material: gamma-delta T cells from blood. Receptor source: a pool of human donors (malaria-infected and uninfected, not separated). The CDR3 runs from the conserved cysteine through the conserved F or W. The D gene is left open where the match is weak. Expanded clones get a size class; other rows say once, few or many, or leave the size out.

clone_size	v_call	d_call	j_call	cdr3_nt	cdr3_aa
many	TRDV1	TRDD2	TRDJ1	TGTGCTCTTGGGGATAGTTCCTACCCTACCGTGTACACCGATAAACTCATCTTT	CALGDSSYPTVYTDKLIF
medium-sized	TRDV2	-	TRDJ1	TGTGCCTGTGACTTCCTCTCACTTTCCCAGAAGGGGATTCCTCGGCGTTACACCGATAAACTCATCTTT	CACDFLSLSQKGIPRRYTDKLIF
many	TRDV1	TRDD3	TRDJ1	TGTGCTCTTGGGAACCGGCCGGAGCTACGTTACGAGGTCGGGGGATACGTGTTGGACCTAGGTAAACTCATCTTT	CALGNRPELRYEVGGYVLDLGKLIF
many	TRDV1	-	TRDJ1	TGTGCTCTTGGGGATATAGTTTTCCCCTTACTGGGAGATGGGTCTACTGATAAACTCATCTTT	CALGDIVFPLLGDGSTDKLIF
many	TRDV1	TRDD3	TRDJ1	TGTGCTCTTGGGGTACCTTCCTTCCTCCGAAGTTACTGGGGGATAGGGGCACCCACGACCCAGTACACCGATAAACTCATCTTT	CALGVPSFLRSYWGIGAPTTQYTDKLIF
many	TRDV1	TRDD3	TRDJ1	TGTGCTCTTGGGGAACCCTTTACCGACCCTGGGGGATACGCGACGGTGGTGGCGTACACCGATAAACTCATCTTT	CALGEPFTDPGGYATVVAYTDKLIF
medium-sized	TRDV1	TRDD3	TRDJ1	TGTGCTCTTGGGGAACTGGGTGGGGGACAAAGCACCGATAAACTCATCTTT	CALGELGGGQSTDKLIF
many	TRDV1	TRDD3	TRDJ4	TGTGCTCTTGGGTTATGGGGGACTCGACGCCCCAGACCCCTGATCTTT	CALGLWGTRRPRPLIF
-	TRDV1	TRDD3	TRDJ3	TGTGCTCTTGTTCTTCGGGGTCTACTGGGGGATTCCCGACAGATGTTTTTC	CALVLRGLLGDSRQMFF
many	TRDV1	-	TRDJ1	TGTGCTCTGGGGGAACAATTTAAGGAAGTGTGGCGTAGTGGGATTGAGAGGGTTAGGGTGTACACCGATAAACTCATCTTT	CALGEQFKEVWRSGIERVRVYTDKLIF
many	TRDV1	-	TRDJ1	TGTGCTCTTTCTTTCCCGGGTGTAACCGATAAACTAATCTTT	CALSFPGVTDKLIF
medium-sized	TRDV1	TRDD3	TRDJ1	TGTGCTCTTGGGGAACACAGGAACCTACGCCGTAACTGGGGGAACCCGTGGACCGATAAACTCATCTTT	CALGEHRNLRRNWGNPWTDKLIF
many	TRDV1	-	TRDJ1	TGTGCTCTTGGGGAACGGCTTCCTCCCCCAACCATTATAGAGTTCGATAAACTCATCTTT	CALGERLPPPTIIEFDKLIF
many	TRAV29/DV5	TRDD3	TRDJ1	TGTGCAGCAAGGATCTGCTATCCGGGGGATGGGGACACCGATAAACTCATCTTT	CAARICYPGDGDTDKLIF
many	TRDV2	TRDD3	TRDJ1	TGTGCCTGTGACTTACTGGGGGATACTGGAATCGATAAACTCATCTTT	CACDLLGDTGIDKLIF
many	TRDV1	-	TRDJ1	TGTGCTCTTGGGGAACTCTTTCCGTACACCGACAAACTCATCTTT	CALGELFPYTDKLIF
many	TRDV1	TRDD2	TRDJ1	TGTGCTCTTGGGGAAGGCTATTCCTACCTTTACCCGCAACGCGATAAACTCATCTTT	CALGEGYSYLYPQRDKLIF
medium-sized	TRDV1	-	TRDJ1	TGTGCTCTTGGGGAAGGACGACAAGCGACGAAAGGGGAGTCCGATAAACTCATCTTT	CALGEGRQATKGESDKLIF
medium-sized	TRDV1	-	TRDJ1	TGTGCTCTTAGAAAGTTCTTCGTCTCGTACACCGATAAACTCATCTTT	CALRKFFVSYTDKLIF